The clone carrying this T cell receptor (beta chain) occurred a few times. The antigen remains undetermined. The PCR ran on 60 Vbeta and 13 Jbeta primers. Original handling: The count from a later analysis was about 80 million unique TCR beta chains, about 10 million of them shared. Only in-frame clones appear in the TCRdb table, and some are missing; sequencing was by immunoSEQ multiplex PCR. V and J calls and clone size are given by that table; D and trimming were obtained from the DNA. The profile shows approximately 110,000 clones, roughly 13% of them singletons. V lost 1 base, J lost 3 bases, and 4 bases stayed unmatched. The CDR3 loop spans 16 amino acids. Germline V gene data show CDR1 as LGHNA and CDR2 as YSLEER. The data belong to a study of cytomegalovirus exposure and HLA in healthy donors. Findings and caveats of the study: Later analysis identified a missense DCLRE1C variant that was linked to TCR beta V- and J-gene trimming.

The sequenced sample consisted of PBMCs. The sequence derives from a man aged 40-50 years in good health and CMV-seropositive. J is TRBJ1-4 and V is TRBV4-3; 8 nucleotides match TRBD1. CDR3 region: CASSQGTGFANEKLFF. In DNA form, the CDR3 reads TGCGCCAGCAGCCAAGGGACAGGGTTTGCTAATGAAAAACTGTTTTTT.